Below, 13 T cell receptor beta chains from the same sample are listed, as sequenced in a study of blood T cell repertoires in COVID-19. Profiled with immunoSEQ multiplex PCR; TCRdb holds only in-frame clones, not every one. The sample includes some 280,000 clones, over 80% of them seen just once. The specimen sequenced was peripheral blood. The receptors come from a woman between 45 and 65 years old with active or convalescent COVID-19.

This chain connects TRBV3-1 (or the pseudogene TRBV3-2) to TRBJ1-2, with D unclear. Germline V gives CDR1 LGHDT, CDR2 YNNKEL (reference sequence). V lost 3 bases and J 7 bases, leaving 18 bases between the germline ends. The CDR3 contains 15 residues. CDR3: CASSHTWNSFFGYTF. In DNA form, the CDR3 reads TGTGCCAGCAGCCATACTTGGAACAGTTTCTTTGGCTACACCTTC.

The chain couples TRBV30 to TRBJ1-5, with TRBD1 matching over 8 bases. Per germline, CDR1 GTSNPN and CDR2 SVGIG (reference sequence). V shed 1 base and J 6 bases; nucleotides not matched to a gene: 5. The CDR3 loop spans 14 amino acids. CDR3 amino acids: CAWSAGGSFQPQHF. In DNA form, the CDR3 reads TGTGCCTGGAGTGCAGGGGGCAGTTTTCAGCCCCAGCATTTT.

The rearrangement uses TRBV18 and TRBJ1-1; D gene uncertain. From germline, CDR1 is KGHSH and CDR2 LQKENI. Trimming shortened V by 5 bases and J by 10 bases, and 17 bases separated the two germline ends. The CDR3 loop spans 13 amino acids. CDR3 coding DNA: TGTGCCAGCTCAAAAGCAACGGAGATACGAGCTTTCTTT. Its translation is CASSKATEIRAFF.

J is TRBJ2-3 and V is TRBV7-2; unclear D gene. The V gene lost 7 bases and the J gene lost 6 bases, with 14 bases spanning the gap. The CDR3 length is 13 residues. Germline CDR1 and CDR2: SGHTA and FQGNSA. This CDR3 is CASTRVYSDTQYF. CDR3 in DNA: TGTGCCAGCACTAGAGTCTACTCGGATACGCAGTATTTT.

The chain uses TRBV28 and TRBJ2-1; 9 positions match TRBD1. CDR3 size: 17 residues. The V and J ends lost 1 base and 7 bases, in that order; junction bases with no gene match: 11. Germline V gene lookup returns CDR1 MDHEN and CDR2 SYDVKM. The CDR3 reads CASSLLTFRDRVNEQFF. DNA for the CDR3: TGTGCCAGCAGTTTATTGACCTTCCGGGACAGGGTAAATGAGCAGTTCTTC. Combining the CDR3 with reference TRBV28 and TRBJ2-1 gives the whole variable domain DVKVTQSSRYLVKRTGEKVFLECVQDMDHENMFWYRQDPGLGLRLIYFSYDVKMKEKGDIPEGYSVSREKKERFSLILESASTNQTSMYLCASSLLTFRDRVNEQFFGPGTRLTVL.

J is TRBJ1-1 and V is TRBV12-1; the table's D call, TRBD1, was not checked against the DNA. TRBV12-1 is a documented pseudogene. The CDR3 has 16 amino acids. The CDR3 bases are TGTGCCAGCAGCACCAGCAACAGGGCCATGAACACTGAAGCTTTCTTT. Translating gives CASSTSNRAMNTEAFF.

V usage is TRBV6-4 and J usage is TRBJ1-5; D may be TRBD1 (5 bases). Germline V gene lookup returns CDR1 MRHNA and CDR2 SNTAGT. V lost 6 bases and J lost 1, with 13 bases in between. CDR3 length equals 15 residues. The CDR3 DNA sequence: TGTGCCAGCAGCGAAACAGGTAACAGCAATCAGCCCCAGCATTTT. This sequence encodes CASSETGNSNQPQHF.

The chain uses TRBV3-1 (or the pseudogene TRBV3-2) and TRBJ2-7; 7 bases line up with TRBD1. V lost 4 bases to trimming and J lost 6 bases; unmatched junction nucleotides: 6. CDR3 length equals 13 residues. Germline-derived CDR1 and CDR2 are LGHDT and YNNKEL (reference sequence). The CDR3 DNA reads as TGTGCCAGCAGCCTACAATACAGGGGCGAGCAGTACTTC. Residues: CASSLQYRGEQYF.

The J gene is TRBJ1-2, the V gene TRBV7-9; tentatively, D is TRBD1 (5 bases). Deletions cut 1 base from V and 3 bases from J, with 12 bases between. The CDR3 extends over 15 amino acids. Per the germline V gene, CDR1 is SEHNR and CDR2 is FQNEAQ (reference sequence). CDR3 in amino acids: CASSLGAGGDYGYTF. The CDR3 coding sequence is TGTGCCAGCAGCTTAGGGGCAGGAGGGGACTATGGCTACACCTTC.

This chain links TRBV20-1 with TRBJ2-5; 11 bases are shared with TRBD2. The CDR3 runs 15 residues. Germline V gene data show CDR1 as DFQATT and CDR2 as SNEGSKA (reference sequence). V was pared by 3 bases and J by 2 bases, with 5 bases of the junction left unmatched. For the CDR3, the DNA is TGCAGTGCTAGTGGTGGGACTAGCGGTCAAGAGACCCAGTACTTC. It is translated as CSASGGTSGQETQYF.

The V and J genes are TRBV18 and TRBJ1-3, with D unclear. The V end lost 0 bases, the J end lost 0 bases, and 9 bases lay between the germline ends. CDR1 and CDR2 (germline): KGHSH, LQKENI. This CDR3 has 16 amino acids. The CDR3 DNA sequence: TGTGCCAGCTCACCACCAGCGACTAGCTCTGGAAACACCATATATTTT. This translates into CASSPPATSSGNTIYF.

This clone was picked up one time. CDR3 in amino acids: CASTAQRERVEQFF. CDR3 DNA sequence: TGTGCCAGCACGGCGCAGCGGGAGAGGGTTGAGCAGTTCTTC. The chain joins TRBV2 to TRBJ2-1; the match to TRBD2 covers 8 bases. The CDR3 totals 14 residues. Per germline, CDR1 SNHLY and CDR2 FYNNEI. V trimming: 7 bases; J trimming: 9 bases; junction bases outside the gene matches: 11.

As to this clone: With a much larger clone just one base away, this may be a read error. Other DNA sequences of this sample code for an identical CDR3. This chain uses TRBV20-1 with TRBJ1-5, with 7 bases lining up with TRBD1. The germline V gene has CDR1 DFQATT and CDR2 SNEGSKA (reference sequence). V was pared by 3 bases and J by 4 bases, with 9 bases of the junction left unmatched. CDR3 length: 15 amino acids. The CDR3, as DNA: TGCAGTGCTAGTAGACCAGGGGGGCGTAATCAGCCCCAGCATTTT. Translation gives CSASRPGGRNQPQHF.